The 28 T cell receptor beta chains presented below share a single source sample, sequenced in a study of blood T cells in healthy people across ages. Then a second PCR, running about 6 to 11 cycles, was carried out with a sample-barcoded 5' primer and a J-beta primer mix. MiXCR, run by TCRdb on the 5' RACE reads, gives a single entry per CDR3 protein. Of roughly 800,000 distinct CDR3 sequences listed, roughly 64% are singletons. Sequencing was performed on blood. These receptors originate from a man under 40 in good health.

The chain recombines TRBV27 with TRBJ1-2, with TRBD1 identical over 7 bases. The CDR3 consists of 12 residues. Looked up from germline, CDR1 is MNHEY and CDR2 is SMNVEV (reference sequence). With V trimmed by 5 bases and J by 8 bases, 5 bases remained unmatched. The CDR3 DNA follows: TGTGCCAGCAGTGTGACAGGGCGAGGCTACACCTTC. Protein product: CASSVTGRGYTF.

This chain joins TRBV7-2 and TRBJ2-1, with no clear D. The CDR3 has 14 residues. The V gene lost 2 bases and the J gene lost 3 bases, with 8 bases spanning the gap. Germline V gene lookup returns CDR1 SGHTA and CDR2 FQGNSA. In nucleotides, the CDR3 is TGTGCCAGCAGCTTAATGGCAGTCTACAATGAGCAGTTCTTC. This translates into CASSLMAVYNEQFF.

This clonotype has just a few counts. The chain couples TRBV28 to TRBJ2-7, with D perhaps assigned TRBD1 or TRBD2 (5 bases each). The CDR3 runs 14 residues. Trimming pared 2 bases from V and 6 bases from J, leaving 14 bases between. Germline CDR1 reads MDHEN; CDR2 reads SYDVKM. DNA of the CDR3: TGTGCCAGCAGTTTACGACAGTGGGCGGGCGAGCAGTACTTC. The encoded protein is CASSLRQWAGEQYF.

The rearrangement joins TRBV6-1 to TRBJ1-5; D is possibly TRBD1 (5 bases). The CDR3 spans 17 residues. The germline V gene encodes CDR1 MNHNS and CDR2 SASEGT. V gave up 5 bases and J gave up 6 bases, with 23 bases separating them. The CDR3 reads CASSLERGNRRSQPQHF. In nucleotides, the CDR3 is TGTGCCAGCAGTCTGGAGAGGGGAAACAGGCGTAGTCAGCCCCAGCATTTT.

This clonotype was found a few times. The chain combines TRBV6-6 with TRBJ2-7; TRBD2 might be the D (5 bases). Deletions cut 0 bases from V and 0 bases from J, with 9 bases between. The CDR3 has 15 residues. Germline V CDR1 and CDR2: MNHNY, SVGAGI (reference sequence). Written as DNA, the CDR3 is TGTGCCAGCAGTTACTCGAGGGCCAGCTCCTACGAGCAGTACTTC. It translates to CASSYSRASSYEQYF.

The CDR3 region has the DNA TGTGCCATCAGGGGACAGGGCGAAATCGATGAGCAGTACTTC. Translation gives CAIRGQGEIDEQYF. The rearrangement links TRBV10-3 to TRBJ2-5; 9 positions agree with TRBD1. The CDR3 has 14 residues. Germline V gene lookup returns CDR1 ENHRY and CDR2 SYGVKD. The ends lost 6 bases at V and 11 bases at J; junction bases unmatched: 13.

This clonotype was detected many times. The V gene is TRBV29-1, the J gene TRBJ1-2; maybe TRBD1 (5 bases). The V gene lost 0 bases and the J gene lost 8 bases, with 16 bases spanning the gap. This CDR3 has 14 amino acids. In germline, CDR1 is SQVTM, CDR2 ANQGSEA. The CDR3 sequence is CSVEDNGGERGYTF. The DNA for the CDR3 is TGCAGCGTTGAAGATAATGGAGGGGAGAGGGGCTACACCTTC.

The chain employs TRBV11-3 and TRBJ2-1; 9 bases are shared with TRBD1. Germline V gene data show CDR1 as SGHNT and CDR2 as YENEEA. V trimming: 2 bases; J trimming: 5 bases; junction bases outside the gene matches: 4. This CDR3 comprises 15 residues. The CDR3 DNA sequence: TGTGCCAGCAGCTTATGGGGACAGGGTGACAATGAGCAGTTCTTC. Its protein product is CASSLWGQGDNEQFF.

This sequence joins TRBV20-1 and TRBJ2-3; 14 nucleotides agree with TRBD2. The germline V gene encodes CDR1 DFQATT and CDR2 SNEGSKA (reference sequence). Trimming took 5 bases from V and 7 from J; bases not matched to a gene: 14. The CDR3 loop spans 17 amino acids. The CDR3 DNA sequence: TGCAGTGCTGCCCAGAGACTAGCGGGGGGGACTGGTTATACGCAGTATTTT. Translating it yields CSAAQRLAGGTGYTQYF.

This rearrangement joins TRBV5-6 to TRBJ2-1, with TRBD2 matching over 9 bases. With V trimmed by 3 bases and J by 1 base, 8 bases remained unmatched. Germline loops: CDR1 SGHDT, CDR2 YYEEEE. The CDR3 runs to 17 residues. The CDR3: CASSSLAGEGSYNEQFF. For the CDR3, the DNA is TGTGCCAGCAGCTCTTTAGCGGGAGAGGGGTCCTACAATGAGCAGTTCTTC.

V gene TRBV29-1 combines with J gene TRBJ1-1; D might be TRBD1 (5 bases). The V end was cut by 5 bases, the J end by 0 bases, with 13 bases between. CDR3 length equals 14 residues. The germline CDR1 and CDR2 sequences are SQVTM and ANQGSEA. The CDR3 sequence: CSVTPGRLNTEAFF. In nucleotides, the CDR3 is TGCAGCGTTACGCCGGGACGGTTGAACACTGAAGCTTTCTTT.

This sequence joins TRBV7-2 and TRBJ2-1; the match to TRBD2 covers 8 bases. With 4 bases clipped from V and 5 bases from J, the junction kept 7 bases outside the gene matches. The CDR3 covers 15 residues. The germline V gene encodes CDR1 SGHTA and CDR2 FQGNSA. The chain's CDR3 is CASSSTWREDNEQFF. The CDR3 nucleotides are TGTGCCAGCAGCTCAACCTGGCGGGAGGACAATGAGCAGTTCTTC.

The J gene is TRBJ1-2, the V gene TRBV7-8, with no clear D. Germline V gives CDR1 SGHVS, CDR2 FQNEAQ. V lost 3 bases, J lost 13 bases, and 12 bases lay in between. The CDR3 is 11 residues long. In DNA form, the CDR3 reads TGTGCCAGCAGCTTGGGGAGGGTCCCCACCTTC. Its translation: CASSLGRVPTF.

The chain joins TRBV27 to TRBJ1-6; maybe TRBD1 (5 bases). Trimming took 3 bases from V and 8 from J, leaving 11 bases between them. The CDR3 is made up of 14 amino acids. CDR1 and CDR2 from the germline V gene are MNHEY and SMNVEV (reference sequence). The CDR3 spells CASSFRQGDSPLHF. CDR3 DNA: TGTGCCAGCAGTTTCCGCCAGGGCGATTCACCCCTCCACTTT.

The rearrangement links TRBV4-3 to TRBJ2-7, with D tentatively TRBD1 or TRBD2 (5 bases each). The CDR3 loop spans 15 amino acids. V lost 2 bases and J 7 bases, leaving 18 bases between the germline ends. In germline, CDR1 is LGHNA, CDR2 YSLEER. The CDR3 sequence is CASSQSGTGYNEQYF. The CDR3 bases are TGCGCCAGCAGCCAATCTGGGACCGGCTACAATGAGCAGTACTTC.

The rearrangement uses TRBV20-1 and TRBJ2-1; 7 bases align to TRBD2. CDR3 length: 14 residues. Germline V gives CDR1 DFQATT, CDR2 SNEGSKA (reference sequence). With V trimmed by 5 bases and J by 4 bases, 8 bases remained unmatched. The CDR3 reads CSAGRGTTYNEQFF. DNA for the CDR3: TGCAGTGCTGGGCGGGGGACCACTTACAATGAGCAGTTCTTC.

This clonotype was seen only a few times. The V call is TRBV12-3 or TRBV12-4, the J call TRBJ2-3; a weak D match, TRBD2 (6 bases). V was pared by 6 bases and J by 8 bases, with 15 bases between. The CDR3 is 13 amino acids. The CDR3 DNA sequence: TGTGCCAGCAGCCCGACCACCGGGGGTACGCAGTATTTT. This gives the protein CASSPTTGGTQYF.

V gene TRBV12-3 or TRBV12-4 combines with J gene TRBJ1-1, with 7 bases matching TRBD1. CDR3 length equals 13 residues. The V and J ends lost 6 bases and 7 bases, in that order; junction bases with no gene match: 8. The CDR3 protein is CASRQDREGEAFF. The CDR3 DNA reads TGTGCCAGCAGACAAGACAGGGAAGGTGAAGCTTTCTTT.

The chain couples TRBV9 to TRBJ1-2; 7 bases fit TRBD1. The CDR3 loop spans 17 amino acids. Germline lookup yields CDR1 SGDLS and CDR2 YYNGEE. The trim removed 0 bases at V and 6 bases at J, leaving 14 bases unmatched. The CDR3 sequence: CASSVGGLQGSANGYTF. The CDR3 bases are TGTGCCAGCAGCGTAGGGGGGCTACAGGGGTCCGCGAATGGCTACACCTTC.

J is TRBJ2-1 and V is TRBV5-1, with TRBD2 matching 9 bases. Trimming at V came to 0 bases and at J to 6 bases, leaving 4 bases not matched to a gene. Germline values: CDR1 SGHRS, CDR2 YFSETQ. The length of the CDR3 is 15 residues. The CDR3 here is CASSLVAGDSNEQFF. CDR3 bases: TGCGCCAGCAGCTTGGTAGCGGGAGACTCCAATGAGCAGTTCTTC.

This clonotype was recorded only once. The chain combines TRBV7-2 with TRBJ2-5; TRBD1 matches at 9 bases. The J call may be wrong; the DNA end is better matched by TRBJ2-7. The CDR3 extends over 13 amino acids. Germline CDR1 SGHTA, CDR2 FQGNSA. The CDR3 loop reads CASSPRQGGEQYF. CDR3 sequence (DNA): TGTGCCAGCAGCCCCAGACAGGGGGGCGAGCAGTACTTC.

The chain links TRBV13 to TRBJ2-5; maybe TRBD1 (5 bases). V was pared by 1 base and J by 2 bases, with 11 bases between. Germline CDR1 reads PRHDT; CDR2 reads FYEKMQ (reference sequence). The CDR3 consists of 15 residues. The CDR3 protein is CASSLAQVGQETQYF. CDR3 in DNA: TGTGCCAGCAGCTTAGCACAGGTAGGGCAAGAGACCCAGTACTTC.

This chain links TRBV29-1 with TRBJ1-1, with 10 bases identical to TRBD1. The germline V gene has CDR1 SQVTM and CDR2 ANQGSEA. The CDR3 spans 20 residues. Trimming cost V 5 bases and J 1 base; bases outside gene matches: 22. The CDR3 reads CSVRGTGARAGSIRNTEAFF. The CDR3 DNA follows: TGCAGCGTTCGAGGGACAGGGGCAAGAGCGGGGAGCATTCGGAACACTGAAGCTTTCTTT.

The chain couples TRBV2 to TRBJ2-1; D perhaps matches TRBD2 (6 bases). CDR3 length equals 16 residues. From germline, CDR1 is SNHLY and CDR2 FYNNEI. The V and J ends lost 4 bases and 0 bases respectively, with 13 bases between them. CDR3 residues: CASSVEGPSSYNEQFF. CDR3 sequence (DNA): TGTGCCAGCAGTGTGGAGGGGCCGAGCTCCTACAATGAGCAGTTCTTC.

V gene TRBV29-1 combines with J gene TRBJ2-7, with D unresolved. Trimming shortened V by 4 bases and J by 2 bases, and 9 bases separated the two germline ends. The germline V gene encodes CDR1 SQVTM and CDR2 ANQGSEA. This CDR3 has 12 residues. CDR3 in DNA: TGCAGCGTTGGTGAAGCGACCTACGAGCAGTACTTC. This codes for CSVGEATYEQYF.

The V call is TRBV29-1, the J call TRBJ2-3, with 8 bases that match TRBD2. With 7 bases clipped from V and 6 bases from J, the junction kept 12 bases outside the gene matches. The CDR3 loop spans 14 amino acids. Looked up from germline, CDR1 is SQVTM and CDR2 is ANQGSEA. CDR3 in amino acids: CSGAASGGFDTQYF. The CDR3, as DNA: TGCAGCGGAGCGGCGAGCGGGGGCTTTGATACGCAGTATTTT.

This clonotype was found a few times. The J gene is TRBJ2-7, the V gene TRBV7-2, with D unclear. V was clipped by 5 bases and J by 6 bases, with 11 bases between them. Germline V CDR1 and CDR2: SGHTA, FQGNSA. The CDR3 is made up of 12 amino acids. CDR3 in DNA: TGTGCCAGCAGCCAAACCCCTCTCGAGCAGTACTTC. Its protein is CASSQTPLEQYF.

The CDR3: CSARDGRGRGYTF. The CDR3 DNA follows: TGCAGTGCTAGAGATGGCCGTGGGAGAGGCTACACCTTC. The chain couples TRBV20-1 to TRBJ1-2; no firm D call. Between the trimmed V and J ends, which lost 0 bases and 8 bases, there was a span of 13 bases. CDR3 length equals 13 residues. Germline loops: CDR1 DFQATT, CDR2 SNEGSKA (reference sequence).